Listed here are 5 T cell receptor beta chains from one sample, sequenced in a study of blood T cell repertoires in COVID-19 (dated by TCRdb to between 2020 and 2021). The library relied on the immunoSEQ multiplex PCR assay. Here the immuneACCESS table is served through TCRdb, limited to in-frame sequences with V and J called. Missing clones are a known gap in these copies; in checked studies unresolved V genes cover under half, and the rest lacks a known reason. This sample is represented by roughly 130,000 clones; about 76% of them were singletons. In total, the top ten clones hold approximately 5% of the sample. The material sequenced was peripheral blood. Source of these receptors: a woman aged 65 to 85 with COVID-19, enrolled during active disease.

The chain uses TRBV7-9 and TRBJ2-3; D is uncertain. From germline, CDR1 is SEHNR and CDR2 FQNEAQ (reference sequence). Trimming shortened V by 3 bases and J by 0 bases, and 7 bases separated the two germline ends. The CDR3 sequence is 14 residues long. CDR3 nucleotide sequence: TGTGCCAGCAGCTTTTTTACTAGCACAGATACGCAGTATTTT. It specifies CASSFFTSTDTQYF.

This chain uses TRBV9 with TRBJ2-5, with D possibly matching TRBD2 (5 bases). The CDR3 sequence is 14 residues long. Germline CDR1 SGDLS, CDR2 YYNGEE. V was clipped by 3 bases and J by 1 base, with 10 bases between them. The CDR3 coding sequence is TGTGCCAGCAGCGCCGGACTCATCCAAGAGACCCAGTACTTC. As protein: CASSAGLIQETQYF.

The chain uses TRBV5-1 and TRBJ1-4; 7 bases agree with TRBD1. CDR3 length: 14 amino acids. Germline loops: CDR1 SGHRS, CDR2 YFSETQ. With V trimmed by 4 bases and J by 5 bases, 5 bases remained unmatched. Here the CDR3 DNA reads TGCGCCAGCAGCCTTCCGGGACAGAATGAAAAACTGTTTTTT. Its translation: CASSLPGQNEKLFF.

The chain is built from TRBV18 and TRBJ1-2; a weak D match, TRBD1 (5 bases). Between the trimmed V and J ends, which lost 3 bases and 3 bases, there was a span of 8 bases. The CDR3 is made up of 13 amino acids. Per the germline V gene, CDR1 is KGHSH and CDR2 is LQKENI. The CDR3 DNA reads as TGTGCCAGCTCACCTGTCAGGGACTATGGCTACACCTTC. Translation gives CASSPVRDYGYTF.

J is TRBJ1-1 and V is TRBV5-1; D is ambiguous. The CDR3 totals 12 residues. Germline V gene lookup returns CDR1 SGHRS and CDR2 YFSETQ. The V end was cut by 0 bases, the J end by 8 bases, with 8 bases between. Here the CDR3 reads CASSLANREAFF. The CDR3 nucleotides are TGCGCCAGCAGCTTGGCCAATCGGGAAGCTTTCTTT.